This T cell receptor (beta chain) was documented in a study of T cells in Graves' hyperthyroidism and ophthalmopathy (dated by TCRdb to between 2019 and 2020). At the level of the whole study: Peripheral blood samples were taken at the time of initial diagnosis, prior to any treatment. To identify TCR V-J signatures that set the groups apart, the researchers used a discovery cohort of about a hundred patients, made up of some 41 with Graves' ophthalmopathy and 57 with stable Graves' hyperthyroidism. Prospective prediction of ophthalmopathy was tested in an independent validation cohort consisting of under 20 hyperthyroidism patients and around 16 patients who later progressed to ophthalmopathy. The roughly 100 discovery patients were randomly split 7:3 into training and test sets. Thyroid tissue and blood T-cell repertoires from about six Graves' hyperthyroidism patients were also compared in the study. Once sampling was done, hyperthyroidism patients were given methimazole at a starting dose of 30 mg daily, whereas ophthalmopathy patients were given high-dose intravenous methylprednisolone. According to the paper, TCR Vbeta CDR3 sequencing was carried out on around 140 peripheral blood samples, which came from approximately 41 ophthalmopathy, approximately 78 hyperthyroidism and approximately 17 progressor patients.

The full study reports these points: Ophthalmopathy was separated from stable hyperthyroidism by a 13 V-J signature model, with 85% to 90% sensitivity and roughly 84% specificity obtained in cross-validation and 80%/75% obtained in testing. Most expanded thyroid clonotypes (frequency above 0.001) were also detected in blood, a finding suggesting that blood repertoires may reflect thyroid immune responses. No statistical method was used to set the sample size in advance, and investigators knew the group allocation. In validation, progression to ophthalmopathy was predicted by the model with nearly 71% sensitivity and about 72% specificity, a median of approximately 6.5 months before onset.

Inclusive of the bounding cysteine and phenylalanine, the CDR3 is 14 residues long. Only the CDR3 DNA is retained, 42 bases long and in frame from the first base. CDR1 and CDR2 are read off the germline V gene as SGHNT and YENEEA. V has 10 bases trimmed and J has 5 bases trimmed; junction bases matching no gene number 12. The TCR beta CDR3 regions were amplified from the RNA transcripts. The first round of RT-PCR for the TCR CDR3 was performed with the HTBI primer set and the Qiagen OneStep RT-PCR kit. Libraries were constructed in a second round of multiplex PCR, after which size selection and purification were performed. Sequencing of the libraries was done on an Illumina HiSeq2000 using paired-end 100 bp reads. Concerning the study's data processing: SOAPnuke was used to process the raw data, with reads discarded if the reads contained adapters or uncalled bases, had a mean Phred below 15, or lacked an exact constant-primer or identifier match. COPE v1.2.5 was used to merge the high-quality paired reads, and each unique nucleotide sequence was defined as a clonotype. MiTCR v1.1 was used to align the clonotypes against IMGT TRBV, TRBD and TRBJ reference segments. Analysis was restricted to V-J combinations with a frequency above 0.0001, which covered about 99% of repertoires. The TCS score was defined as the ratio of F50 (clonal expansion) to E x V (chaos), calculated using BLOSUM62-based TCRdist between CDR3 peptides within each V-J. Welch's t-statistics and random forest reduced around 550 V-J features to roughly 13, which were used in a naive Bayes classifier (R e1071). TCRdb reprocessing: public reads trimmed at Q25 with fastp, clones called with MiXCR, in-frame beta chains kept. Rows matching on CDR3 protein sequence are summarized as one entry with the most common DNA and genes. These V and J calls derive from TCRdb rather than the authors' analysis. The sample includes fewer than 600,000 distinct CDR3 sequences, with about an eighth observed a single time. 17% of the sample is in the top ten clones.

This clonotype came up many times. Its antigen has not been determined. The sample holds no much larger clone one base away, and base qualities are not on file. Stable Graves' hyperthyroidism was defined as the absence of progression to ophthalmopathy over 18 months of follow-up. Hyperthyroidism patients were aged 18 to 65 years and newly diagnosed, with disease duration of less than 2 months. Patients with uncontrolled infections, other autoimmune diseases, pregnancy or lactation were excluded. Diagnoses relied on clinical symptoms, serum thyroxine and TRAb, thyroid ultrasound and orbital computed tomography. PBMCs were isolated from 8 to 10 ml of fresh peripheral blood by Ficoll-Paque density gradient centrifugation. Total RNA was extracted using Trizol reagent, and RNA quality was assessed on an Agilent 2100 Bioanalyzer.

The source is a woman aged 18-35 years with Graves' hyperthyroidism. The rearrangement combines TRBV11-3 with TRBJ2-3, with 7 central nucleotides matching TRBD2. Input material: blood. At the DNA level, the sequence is TGTGCCACCTCGGGCGGGAGTGATAGAGATACGCAGTATTTT. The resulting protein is CATSGGSDRDTQYF.